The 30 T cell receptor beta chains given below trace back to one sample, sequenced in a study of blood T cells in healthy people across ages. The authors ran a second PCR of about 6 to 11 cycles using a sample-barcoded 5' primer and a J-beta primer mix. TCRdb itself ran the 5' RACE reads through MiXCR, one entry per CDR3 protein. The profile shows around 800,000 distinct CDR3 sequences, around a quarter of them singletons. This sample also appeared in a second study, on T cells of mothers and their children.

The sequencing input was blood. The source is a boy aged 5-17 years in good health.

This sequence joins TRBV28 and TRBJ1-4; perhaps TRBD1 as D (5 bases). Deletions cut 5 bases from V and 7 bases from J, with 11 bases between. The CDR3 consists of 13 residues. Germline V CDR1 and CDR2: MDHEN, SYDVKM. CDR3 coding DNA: TGTGCCAGCAGTGTGGGGGTTGCTGAAAAACTGTTTTTT. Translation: CASSVGVAEKLFF.

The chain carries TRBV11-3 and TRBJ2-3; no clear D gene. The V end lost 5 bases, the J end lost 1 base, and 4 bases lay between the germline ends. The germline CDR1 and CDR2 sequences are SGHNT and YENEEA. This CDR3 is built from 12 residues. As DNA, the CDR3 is TGTGCCAGCAGCGCCCGCACAGATACGCAGTATTTT. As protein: CASSARTDTQYF.

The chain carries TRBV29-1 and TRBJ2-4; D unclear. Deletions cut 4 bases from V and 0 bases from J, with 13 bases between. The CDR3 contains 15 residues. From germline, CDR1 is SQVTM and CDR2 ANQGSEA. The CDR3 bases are TGCAGCGTTGCCACCAAATATGTAGCCAAAAACATTCAGTACTTC. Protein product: CSVATKYVAKNIQYF.

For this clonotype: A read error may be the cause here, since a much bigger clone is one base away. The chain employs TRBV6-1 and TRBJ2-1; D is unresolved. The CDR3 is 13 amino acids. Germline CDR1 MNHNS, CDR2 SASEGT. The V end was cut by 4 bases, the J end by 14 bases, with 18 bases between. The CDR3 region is CASSGSRSSREFF. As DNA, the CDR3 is TGTGCCAGCAGTGGATCACGGTCCTCTAGGGAGTTCTTC.

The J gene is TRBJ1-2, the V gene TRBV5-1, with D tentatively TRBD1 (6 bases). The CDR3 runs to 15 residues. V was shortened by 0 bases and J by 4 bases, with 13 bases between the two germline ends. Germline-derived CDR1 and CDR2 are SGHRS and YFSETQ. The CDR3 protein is CASSLGGGGIYGYTF. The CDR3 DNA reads TGCGCCAGCAGCTTGGGTGGGGGCGGAATCTATGGCTACACCTTC.

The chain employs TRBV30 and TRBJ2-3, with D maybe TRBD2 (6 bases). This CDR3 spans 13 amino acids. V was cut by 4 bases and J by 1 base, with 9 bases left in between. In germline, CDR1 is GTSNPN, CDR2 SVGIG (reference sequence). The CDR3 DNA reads TGTGCCTGGATAGCGGTCGGCACAGATACGCAGTATTTT. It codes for CAWIAVGTDTQYF.

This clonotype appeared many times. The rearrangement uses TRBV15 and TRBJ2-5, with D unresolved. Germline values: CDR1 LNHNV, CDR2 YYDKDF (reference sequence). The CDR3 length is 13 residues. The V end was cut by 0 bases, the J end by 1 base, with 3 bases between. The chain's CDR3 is CATSRDPQETQYF. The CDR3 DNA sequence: TGTGCCACCAGCAGAGATCCCCAAGAGACCCAGTACTTC. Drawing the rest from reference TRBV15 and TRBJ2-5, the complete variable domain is DAMVIQNPRYQVTQFGKPVTLSCSQTLNHNVMYWYQQKSSQAPKLLFHYYDKDFNNEADTPDNFQSRRPNTSFCFLDIRSPGLGDTAMYLCATSRDPQETQYFGPGTRLLVL.

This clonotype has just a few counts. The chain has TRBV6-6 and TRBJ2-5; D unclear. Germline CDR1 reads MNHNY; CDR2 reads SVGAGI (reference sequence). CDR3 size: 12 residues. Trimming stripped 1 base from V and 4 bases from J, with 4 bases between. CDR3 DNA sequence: TGTGCCAGCAGTTACTTCCCAGAGACCCAGTACTTC. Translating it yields CASSYFPETQYF.

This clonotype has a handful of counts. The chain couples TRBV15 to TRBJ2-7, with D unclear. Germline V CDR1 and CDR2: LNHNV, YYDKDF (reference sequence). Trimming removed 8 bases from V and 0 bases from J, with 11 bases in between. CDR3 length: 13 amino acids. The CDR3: CATGKDHSYEQYF. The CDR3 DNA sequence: TGTGCCACCGGCAAAGATCACTCCTACGAGCAGTACTTC.

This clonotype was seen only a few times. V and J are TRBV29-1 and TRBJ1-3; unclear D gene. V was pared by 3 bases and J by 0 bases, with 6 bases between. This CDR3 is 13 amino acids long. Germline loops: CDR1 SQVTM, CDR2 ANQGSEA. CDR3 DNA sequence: TGCAGCGTTGAGGTTAACTCTGGAAACACCATATATTTT. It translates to CSVEVNSGNTIYF.

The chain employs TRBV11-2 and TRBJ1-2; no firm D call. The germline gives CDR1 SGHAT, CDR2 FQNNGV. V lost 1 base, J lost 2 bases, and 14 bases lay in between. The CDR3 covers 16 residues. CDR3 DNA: TGTGCCAGCAGCTTAGGTCCCTTTACTGGGAACTATGGCTACACCTTC. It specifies CASSLGPFTGNYGYTF.

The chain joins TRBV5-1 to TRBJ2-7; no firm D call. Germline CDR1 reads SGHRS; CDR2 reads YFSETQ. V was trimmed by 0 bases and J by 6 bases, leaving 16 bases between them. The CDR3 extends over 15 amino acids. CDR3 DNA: TGCGCCAGCAGCTTGGATCCTGGAACTTTGGCCGAGCAGTACTTC. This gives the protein CASSLDPGTLAEQYF.

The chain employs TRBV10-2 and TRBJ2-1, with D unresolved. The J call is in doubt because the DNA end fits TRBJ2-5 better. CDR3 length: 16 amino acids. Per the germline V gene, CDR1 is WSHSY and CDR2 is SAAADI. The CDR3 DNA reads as TGCGCCAGCAGTGAGTTCCGGGTTAACGACGAAGAGACCCAGTACTTC. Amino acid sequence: CASSEFRVNDEETQYF.

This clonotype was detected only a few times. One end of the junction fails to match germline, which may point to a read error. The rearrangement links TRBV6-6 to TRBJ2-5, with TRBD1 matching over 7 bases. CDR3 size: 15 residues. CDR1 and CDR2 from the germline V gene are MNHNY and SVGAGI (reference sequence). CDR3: CASRPAGGWQEAQYF. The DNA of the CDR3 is TGTGCCAGCAGACCAGCAGGGGGTTGGCAAGAGGCCCAGTACTTC.

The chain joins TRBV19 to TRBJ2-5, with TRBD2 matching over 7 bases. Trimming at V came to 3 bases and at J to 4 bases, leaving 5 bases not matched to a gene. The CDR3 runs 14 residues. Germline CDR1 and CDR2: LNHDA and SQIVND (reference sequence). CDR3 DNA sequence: TGTGCCAGTAGTATCGGGACTACCCCAGAGACCCAGTACTTC. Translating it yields CASSIGTTPETQYF.

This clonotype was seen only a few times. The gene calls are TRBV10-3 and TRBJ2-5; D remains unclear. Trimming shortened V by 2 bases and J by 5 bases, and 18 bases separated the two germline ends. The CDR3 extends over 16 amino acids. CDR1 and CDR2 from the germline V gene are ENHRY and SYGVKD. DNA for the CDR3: TGTGCCATCAGTGAGACGGGCCGGGCCCCCCCCGAGACCCAGTACTTC. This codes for CAISETGRAPPETQYF.

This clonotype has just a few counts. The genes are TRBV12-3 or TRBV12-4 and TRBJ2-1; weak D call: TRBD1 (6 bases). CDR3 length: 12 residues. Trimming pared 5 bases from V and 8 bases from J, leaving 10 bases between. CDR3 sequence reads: CASSGYRDEQFF. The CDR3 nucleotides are TGTGCCAGCAGTGGATACAGGGATGAGCAGTTCTTC.

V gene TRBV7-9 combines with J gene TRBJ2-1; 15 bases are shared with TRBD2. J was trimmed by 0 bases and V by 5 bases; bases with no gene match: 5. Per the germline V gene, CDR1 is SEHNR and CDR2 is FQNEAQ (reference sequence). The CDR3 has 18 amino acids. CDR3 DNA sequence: TGTGCCAGCAGCAAGGGACTAGCGGGGGGTAGCTCCTACAATGAGCAGTTCTTC. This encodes CASSKGLAGGSSYNEQFF.

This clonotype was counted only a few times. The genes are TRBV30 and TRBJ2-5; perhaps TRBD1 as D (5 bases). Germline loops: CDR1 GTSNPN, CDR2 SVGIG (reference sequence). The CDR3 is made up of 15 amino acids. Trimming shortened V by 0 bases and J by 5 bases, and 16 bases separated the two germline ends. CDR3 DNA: TGTGCCTGGAGTGTACTAAGGGGCCTTGGGGAGACCCAGTACTTC. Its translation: CAWSVLRGLGETQYF.

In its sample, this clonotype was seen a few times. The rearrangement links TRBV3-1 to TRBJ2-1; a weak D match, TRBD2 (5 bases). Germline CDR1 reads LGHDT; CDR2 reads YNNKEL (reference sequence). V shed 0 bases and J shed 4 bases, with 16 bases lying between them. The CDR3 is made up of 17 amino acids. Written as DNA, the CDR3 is TGTGCCAGCAGCCAAGAGGGCGCCGGACTTGCATACAATGAGCAGTTCTTC. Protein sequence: CASSQEGAGLAYNEQFF.

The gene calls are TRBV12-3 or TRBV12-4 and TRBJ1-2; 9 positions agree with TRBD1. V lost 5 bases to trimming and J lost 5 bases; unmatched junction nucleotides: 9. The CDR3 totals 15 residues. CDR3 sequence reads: CASSETGGIWYGYTF. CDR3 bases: TGTGCCAGCAGTGAAACAGGGGGCATTTGGTATGGCTACACCTTC.

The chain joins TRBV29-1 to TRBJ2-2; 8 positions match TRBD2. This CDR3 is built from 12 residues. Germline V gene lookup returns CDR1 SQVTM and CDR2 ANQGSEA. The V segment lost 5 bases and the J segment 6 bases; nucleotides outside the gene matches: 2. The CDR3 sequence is CSVPGGAGELFF. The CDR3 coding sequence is TGCAGCGTTCCCGGGGGGGCCGGGGAGCTGTTTTTT.

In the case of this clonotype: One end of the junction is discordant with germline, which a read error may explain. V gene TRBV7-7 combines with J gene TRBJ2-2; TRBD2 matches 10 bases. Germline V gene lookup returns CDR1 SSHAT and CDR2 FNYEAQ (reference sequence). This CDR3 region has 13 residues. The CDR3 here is CASSLELAGRLFF. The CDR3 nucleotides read TGTGCTAGCAGCTTAGAACTAGCGGGGCGGCTGTTTTTT.

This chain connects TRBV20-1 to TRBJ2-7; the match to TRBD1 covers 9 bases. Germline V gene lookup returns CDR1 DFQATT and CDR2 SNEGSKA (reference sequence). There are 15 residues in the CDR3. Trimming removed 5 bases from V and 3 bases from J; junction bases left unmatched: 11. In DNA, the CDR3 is TGCAGTGCTTCCCAACCGGGACAGGGAAGCTACGAGCAGTACTTC. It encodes CSASQPGQGSYEQYF.

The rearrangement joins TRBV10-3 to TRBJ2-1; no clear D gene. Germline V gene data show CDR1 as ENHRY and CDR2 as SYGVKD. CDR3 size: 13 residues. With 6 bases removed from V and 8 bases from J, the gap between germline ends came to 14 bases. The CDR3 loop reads CAISSVGPDEQFF. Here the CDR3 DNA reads TGTGCCATCAGCTCTGTGGGCCCGGATGAGCAGTTCTTC.

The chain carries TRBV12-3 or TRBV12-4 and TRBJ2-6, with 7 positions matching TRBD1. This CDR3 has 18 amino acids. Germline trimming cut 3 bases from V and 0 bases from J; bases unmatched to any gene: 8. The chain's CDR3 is CASSFPQGSNSGANVLTF. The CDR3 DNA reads TGTGCCAGCAGTTTCCCACAGGGGTCAAACTCTGGGGCCAACGTCCTGACTTTC.

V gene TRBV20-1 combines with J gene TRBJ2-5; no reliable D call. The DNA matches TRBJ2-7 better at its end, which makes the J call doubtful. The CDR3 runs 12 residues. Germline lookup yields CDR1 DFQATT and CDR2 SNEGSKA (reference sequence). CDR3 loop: CSARKEEYEQYF. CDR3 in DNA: TGCAGTGCTAGAAAGGAAGAATACGAGCAGTACTTC.

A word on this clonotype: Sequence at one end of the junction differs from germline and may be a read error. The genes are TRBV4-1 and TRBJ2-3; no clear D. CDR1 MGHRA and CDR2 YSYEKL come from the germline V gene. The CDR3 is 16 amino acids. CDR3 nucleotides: TGCGCCAGCAGCCAAGGCGGCGTCATGCGTGGCGATACGCAGTACTTT. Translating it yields CASSQGGVMRGDTQYF.

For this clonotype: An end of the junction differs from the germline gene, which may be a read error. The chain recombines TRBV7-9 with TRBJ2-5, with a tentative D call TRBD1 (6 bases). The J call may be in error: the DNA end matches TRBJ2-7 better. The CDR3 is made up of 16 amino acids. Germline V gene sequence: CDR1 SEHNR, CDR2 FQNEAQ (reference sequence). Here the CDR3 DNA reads TGTGCCAGCAGCGCGAATACAGGGCTTAACTCCTGCGAGCAGTACTTC. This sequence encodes CASSANTGLNSCEQYF.

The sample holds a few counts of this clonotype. CDR3 region: CATSRDGGSSSYEQYF. CDR3 coding DNA: TGTGCCACCAGCAGAGATGGGGGCTCAAGCTCCTACGAGCAGTACTTC. The V gene is TRBV15, the J gene TRBJ2-7, with a tentative D call TRBD1 (6 bases). CDR1 and CDR2 (germline): LNHNV, YYDKDF (reference sequence). V shed 0 bases and J shed 0 bases, with 12 bases lying between them. The CDR3 length is 16 residues.